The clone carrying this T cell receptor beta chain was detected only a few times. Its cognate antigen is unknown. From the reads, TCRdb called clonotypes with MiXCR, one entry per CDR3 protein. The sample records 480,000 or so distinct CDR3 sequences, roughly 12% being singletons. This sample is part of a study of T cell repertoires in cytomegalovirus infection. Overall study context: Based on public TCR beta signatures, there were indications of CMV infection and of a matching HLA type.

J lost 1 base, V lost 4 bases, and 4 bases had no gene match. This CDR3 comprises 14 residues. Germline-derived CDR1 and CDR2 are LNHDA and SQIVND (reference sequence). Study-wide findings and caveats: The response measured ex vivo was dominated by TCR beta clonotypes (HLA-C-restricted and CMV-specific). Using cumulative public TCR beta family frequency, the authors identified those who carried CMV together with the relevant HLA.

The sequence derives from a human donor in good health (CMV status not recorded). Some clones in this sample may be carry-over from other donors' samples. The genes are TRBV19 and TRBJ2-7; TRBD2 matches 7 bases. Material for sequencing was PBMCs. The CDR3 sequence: CASSTGLTSYEQYF. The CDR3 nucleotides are TGTGCCAGTAGTACGGGACTAACTTCCTACGAGCAGTACTTC.